These 7 T cell receptor beta chains were all obtained from the same sample, sequenced in a study of blood T cell repertoires in COVID-19. The assay was immunoSEQ multiplex PCR, and TCRdb's table has in-frame clones only and misses some. The table has about 210,000 clones, over 75% seen once. The sample taken for sequencing was peripheral blood. The receptor set was obtained from a human donor in a cohort sampled during active COVID-19.

The V call is TRBV10-3, the J call TRBJ1-6; D not certain. V was pared by 3 bases and J by 5 bases, with 8 bases between. The CDR3 has 14 residues. The V gene's germline CDR1 is ENHRY and CDR2 SYGVKD. The DNA of the CDR3 is TGTGCCATCAGTGAATACGGTGATAATTCACCCCTCCACTTT. Its protein product is CAISEYGDNSPLHF.

Only one count was recorded for this clone. V and J are TRBV27 and TRBJ1-2; no clear D gene. The germline CDR1 and CDR2 sequences are MNHEY and SMNVEV (reference sequence). The CDR3 length is 15 residues. V was pared by 0 bases and J by 5 bases, with 13 bases between. The CDR3 DNA reads TGTGCCAGCAGTTTATCGTTCGCCCACGGGTATGGCTACACCTTC. Translation gives CASSLSFAHGYGYTF.

The gene calls are TRBV2 and TRBJ1-2, with a weak D call TRBD1 (6 bases). There are 14 residues in the CDR3. Trimming pared 5 bases from V and 8 bases from J, leaving 18 bases between. Per the germline V gene, CDR1 is SNHLY and CDR2 is FYNNEI. The CDR3 DNA sequence: TGTGCCAGCAGTCAAACGAGGGGGTTGAGCGGCTACACCTTC. Translated: CASSQTRGLSGYTF.

The table lists this clone with a count of one. The rearrangement joins TRBV28 to TRBJ2-3; 12 bases line up with TRBD1. Germline-derived CDR1 and CDR2 are MDHEN and SYDVKM. Unmatched junction bases numbered 7, after V lost 5 bases and J lost 7 bases. There are 15 residues in the CDR3. The CDR3 nucleotides are TGTGCCAGCAGTCTCCCCGGGACAGGGGGCAATACGCAGTATTTT. Encoded protein: CASSLPGTGGNTQYF. Full variable domain (missing parts from reference TRBV28 and TRBJ2-3): DVKVTQSSRYLVKRTGEKVFLECVQDMDHENMFWYRQDPGLGLRLIYFSYDVKMKEKGDIPEGYSVSREKKERFSLILESASTNQTSMYLCASSLPGTGGNTQYFGPGTRLTVL.

The chain joins TRBV18 to TRBJ2-2, with a tentative D call TRBD2 (5 bases). The V gene lost 2 bases and the J gene lost 4 bases, with 11 bases spanning the gap. The V gene's germline CDR1 is KGHSH and CDR2 LQKENI. This CDR3 spans 15 amino acids. CDR3 amino acids: CASSPADSFTGELFF. The CDR3 DNA follows: TGTGCCAGCTCACCAGCGGACTCATTCACCGGGGAGCTGTTTTTT.

This clone was seen a few times. The V call is TRBV5-1, the J call TRBJ1-2; 7 positions match TRBD1. V shed 1 base and J 4 bases; nucleotides not matched to a gene: 7. The germline V gene has CDR1 SGHRS and CDR2 YFSETQ. CDR3 length: 15 residues. Here the CDR3 DNA reads TGCGCCAGCAGCTTGCAAACACAGGGGCCCTATGGCTACACCTTC. Amino acid sequence: CASSLQTQGPYGYTF.

V is TRBV2 and J is TRBJ1-2; no definite D call. Germline V CDR1 and CDR2: SNHLY, FYNNEI. V gave up 4 bases and J gave up 4 bases, with 7 bases separating them. The CDR3 is made up of 12 amino acids. The CDR3 region has the DNA TGTGCCAGCAGTGGACTGCCCTATGGCTACACCTTC. Protein: CASSGLPYGYTF.